This T cell receptor beta chain was found in a study of long-term antiretroviral therapy in people with HIV. Regarding the study as a whole: Clonal expansions arising prior to ART prevailed in the repertoire at every time point. The study collected blood between about 2003 and 2018, possibly under older ART regimens. On ART adherence, viral resistance or therapy changes, no data were available.

The assay used was immunoSEQ (version v3.0), run at survey level. Using immunoSEQ multiplex PCR, the repertoire was profiled, and TCRdb retains in-frame clones only, with some absent. In the table there are approximately 13,000 clones, more than 75% of which are singletons. About this clone itself: The antigen is undetermined.

Sequenced material: unsorted PBMCs, taken 3.1 years after starting antiretroviral therapy. The sequence came from a man aged 40-49 years with HIV.

CDR3 residues: CASREGNTEAFF. The CDR3 nucleotides are TGTGCCAGCAGGGAGGGGAACACTGAAGCTTTCTTT. The chain employs TRBV2 and TRBJ1-1, with D uncertain. V was pared by 6 bases and J by 1 base, with 6 bases between. Germline V gene lookup returns CDR1 SNHLY and CDR2 FYNNEI. This CDR3 comprises 12 residues.